The rows below give T cell receptor beta chains drawn from one sample of a study of T cells expressing NK-cell markers. TCRdb re-called the 5' RACE reads and shows each CDR3 protein once, DNA omitted. In all, the sample yields about 110,000 distinct CDR3 sequences. What was sequenced was blood T cells: a sorted CD56 or NKG2C T cell subset, CD4+ or CD8+ T cells, or bulk PBMC T cells (not recorded which). Receptors originate from a woman aged 18 to 75 in good health. Both conserved end residues are part of each CDR3.

V,J,CDR3
TRBV7-9,TRBJ2-1,CASSSLAANNEQFF
TRBV19,TRBJ2-5,CASSQPSSGVQETQYF
TRBV12-3/TRBV12-4,TRBJ2-2,CASSLAGDTGELFF
TRBV5-5,TRBJ2-7,CASSLVGTSGVEQYF
TRBV29-1,TRBJ1-1,CSVAAMNTEAFF
TRBV20-1,TRBJ1-1,CSARQWMNTEAFF
TRBV7-9,TRBJ2-5,CASSAVLDRSETQYF
TRBV6-1,TRBJ1-4,CASSVEGATNEKLFF
TRBV30,TRBJ2-5,CAWSRKLAMETQYF
TRBV9,TRBJ2-3,CASSVLAGGADTQYF
TRBV12-3/TRBV12-4,TRBJ1-2,CASSPQTSNYGYTF
TRBV12-5,TRBJ2-5,CASGSGASGRPYQETQYF
TRBV2,TRBJ2-5,CASSEMAPGVQYF
TRBV10-2,TRBJ2-1,CASSEGVAGVSEQFF
TRBV11-2,TRBJ1-1,CASSLDQRSGTEAFF
TRBV29-1,TRBJ2-2,CSVELVGELFF
TRBV9,TRBJ2-7,CASSVSTVGGEQYF
TRBV12-3/TRBV12-4,TRBJ2-5,CASSLSSRGAQYF
TRBV20-1,TRBJ2-7,CSASVEETGEVAGAYEQYF
TRBV27,TRBJ1-5,CASSFRGLNQPQHF
TRBV11-2,TRBJ1-1,CASSVIQDLNTEAFF
TRBV28,TRBJ2-2,CASSWGLVAGELFF
TRBV7-9,TRBJ2-3,CASSLGTSGMGNTQYF
TRBV6-1,TRBJ1-4,CASSVKGHTNEKLFF
TRBV6-1,TRBJ2-1,CASSGTLYNEQFF
TRBV20-1,TRBJ2-1,CSARDPTSGRAPEQFF
TRBV6-4,TRBJ2-3,CASSASGTGPDTQYF
TRBV20-1,TRBJ2-1,CSPIGAYSLNEQFF
TRBV28,TRBJ2-7,CASSFPMDRGYEQYF